Given below is one T cell receptor beta chain in context. Its matching antigen is unknown. This sample was taken from a study of T cell responses to AZD1222 COVID-19 vaccine. Study-level information: Both about-4-week and about-12-week second-dose recipients were combined. Findings and limits, study-wide: Epitopes outside B.1.351 and B.1.1.7 mutated regions reportedly drew nearly half of spike TCRs. The donors showed a predominance of white British ancestry and of females, with possible underestimation of clonal diversity. The number of AZD1222 recipients seropositive at baseline was only 6 or 7.

Assay: immunoSEQ multiplex PCR; the TCRdb copy retains only in-frame clones and omits some. The sample carries over 85,000 clones, roughly 91% recorded once. This TCR came from an adult in good health. This sample comprised peripheral blood, obtained on day 0 of AZD1222 vaccination.

CDR3 in DNA: TGTGCCAGCAGCGCCGACACAGGGAGAAACATTCAGTACTTC. It specifies CASSADTGRNIQYF. The chain is built from TRBV6-5 and TRBJ2-4, with D possibly matching TRBD1 (6 bases). CDR3 length: 14 amino acids. V lost 6 bases to trimming and J lost 6 bases, with 15 bases between them. Per germline, CDR1 MNHEY and CDR2 SVGAGI.